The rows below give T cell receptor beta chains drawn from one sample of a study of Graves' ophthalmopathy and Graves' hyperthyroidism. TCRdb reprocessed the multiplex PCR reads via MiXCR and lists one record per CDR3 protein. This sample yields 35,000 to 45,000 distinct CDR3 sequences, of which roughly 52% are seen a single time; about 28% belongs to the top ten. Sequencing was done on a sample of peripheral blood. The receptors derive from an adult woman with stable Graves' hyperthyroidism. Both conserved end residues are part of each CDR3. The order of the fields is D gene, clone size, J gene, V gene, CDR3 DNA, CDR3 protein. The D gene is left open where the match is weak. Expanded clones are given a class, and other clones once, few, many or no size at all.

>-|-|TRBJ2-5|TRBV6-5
TGTGCCAGCAGCAGGGCCCAAGAGAGCCAGTACTTC
CASSRAQESQYF
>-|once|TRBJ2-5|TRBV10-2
TGCGCCAGCAGTGAAATGGTGCAGGTCCAAGAGACCCAGTACTTC
CASSEMVQVQETQYF
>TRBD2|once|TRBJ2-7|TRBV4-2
TGTGCCGGCAGAGGACTAGCGGGAGGGAACTACGAGCAGTACTTC
CAGRGLAGGNYEQYF
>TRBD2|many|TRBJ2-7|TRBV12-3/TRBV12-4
TGTGCCAGCAGTAAGCGAGGGACTAGCGGGAGTTACGAGCAGTACTTC
CASSKRGTSGSYEQYF
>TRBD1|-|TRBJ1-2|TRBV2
TGTGCCAGCAGTGACGGGACAGGTGGCGGCTACACCTTC
CASSDGTGGGYTF
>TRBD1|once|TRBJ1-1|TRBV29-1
TGCAGCGACGGGGGACAGGGGAATGAAGCTTTCTTT
CSDGGQGNEAFF
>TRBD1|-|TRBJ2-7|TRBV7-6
TGTGCCAGCAGCTCGGTTCGCGGGACAGGGAACTACGAGCAGTACTTC
CASSSVRGTGNYEQYF
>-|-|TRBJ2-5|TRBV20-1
-
CSAPNTDRGYGYTFGSGGKETQYF
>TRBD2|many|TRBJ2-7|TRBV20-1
TGCAGTGCAAGGACTAGCGGGGGCTACGAGCAGTACTTC
CSARTSGGYEQYF
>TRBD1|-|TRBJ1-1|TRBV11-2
TGTGCCAGCAGCTTAGACAGGGGGTCGAACACTGAAGCTTTCTTT
CASSLDRGSNTEAFF
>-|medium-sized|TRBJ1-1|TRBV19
TGTGCCAGTAGTATGGCCGGGGGGCGGATGAACACTGAAGCTTTCTTT
CASSMAGGRMNTEAFF
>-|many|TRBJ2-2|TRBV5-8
TGTGCCAGCAGCCCCGGGCCATTCGCGAACACCGGGGAGCTGTTTTTT
CASSPGPFANTGELFF
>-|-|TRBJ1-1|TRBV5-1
TGCGCCAGCAGGGACCCCGGACAGATGAACACTGAAGCTTTCTTT
CASRDPGQMNTEAFF
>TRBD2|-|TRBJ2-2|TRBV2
TGTGCTAGCAGAGGTTGGACTAGCGGGAGGGCCGGGGAGCTGTTTTTT
CASRGWTSGRAGELFF
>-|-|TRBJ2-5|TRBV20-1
TGCAGTGCTAGAGCCGAGACTGGCGAAGGGACCCAGTACTTC
CSARAETGEGTQYF
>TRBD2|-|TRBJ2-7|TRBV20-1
TGCAGCGCTAGCACGCTAGCGGGAGGGCCCTACGGGCAGTACTTC
CSASTLAGGPYGQYF
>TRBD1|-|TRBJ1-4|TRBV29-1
TGCAGCGACGGGGGACAGCTGAACACTGAAAAACTGTTTTTT
CSDGGQLNTEKLFF
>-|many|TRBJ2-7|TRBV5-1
TGCGCCAGCAGCTGGGGCAGGGACGAGCAGTACTTC
CASSWGRDEQYF
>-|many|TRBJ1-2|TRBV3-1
TGTGCCAGCAGCCGTTCGATCGGGACGGTGGCCGGCTACACCTTC
CASSRSIGTVAGYTF
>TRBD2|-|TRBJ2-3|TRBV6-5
TGTGCCAGCGCGGGACTAGCGGGAGGGGCTTGGGGCACAGATACGCAGTATTTT
CASAGLAGGAWGTDTQYF
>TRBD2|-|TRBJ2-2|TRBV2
TGTGCCAGCAGTATGACTAGCGGGAGACAGGGCACCGGGGAGCTGTTTTTT
CASSMTSGRQGTGELFF
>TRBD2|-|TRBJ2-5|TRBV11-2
TGTGCCAGCAGCCCGCGGACTAGCGGGAGGGGCGGGACCCAGTACTTC
CASSPRTSGRGGTQYF
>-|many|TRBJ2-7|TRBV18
TGTGCCAGCTCACCATCAAGGGGTGGCGAGCAGTACTTC
CASSPSRGGEQYF